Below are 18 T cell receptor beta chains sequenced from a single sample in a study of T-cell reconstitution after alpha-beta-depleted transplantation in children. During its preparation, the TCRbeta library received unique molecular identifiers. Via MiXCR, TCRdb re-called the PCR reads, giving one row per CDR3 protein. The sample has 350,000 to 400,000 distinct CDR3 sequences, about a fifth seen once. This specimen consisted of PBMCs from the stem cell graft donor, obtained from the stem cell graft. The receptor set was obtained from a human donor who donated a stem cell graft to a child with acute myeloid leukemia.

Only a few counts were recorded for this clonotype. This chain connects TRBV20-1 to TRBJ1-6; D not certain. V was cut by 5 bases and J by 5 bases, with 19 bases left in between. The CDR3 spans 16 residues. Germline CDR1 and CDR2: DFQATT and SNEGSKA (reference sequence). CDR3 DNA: TGCAGTGCTCCTCCGGACCGTGGGAGCGATAATTCACCCCTCCACTTT. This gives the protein CSAPPDRGSDNSPLHF.

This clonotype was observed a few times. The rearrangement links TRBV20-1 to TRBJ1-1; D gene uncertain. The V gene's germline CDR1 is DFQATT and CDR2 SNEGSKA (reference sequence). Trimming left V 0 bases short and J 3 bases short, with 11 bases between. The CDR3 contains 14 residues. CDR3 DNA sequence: TGCAGTGCTAGAGATCCCAGAACCTACACTGAAGCTTTCTTT. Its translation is CSARDPRTYTEAFF.

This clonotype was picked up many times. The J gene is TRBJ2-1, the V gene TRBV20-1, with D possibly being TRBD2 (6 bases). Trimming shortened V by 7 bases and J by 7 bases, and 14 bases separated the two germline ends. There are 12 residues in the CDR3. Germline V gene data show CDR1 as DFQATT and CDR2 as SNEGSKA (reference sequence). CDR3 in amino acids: CSVGGPGNEQFF. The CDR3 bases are TGCAGTGTAGGAGGGCCGGGTAATGAGCAGTTCTTC.

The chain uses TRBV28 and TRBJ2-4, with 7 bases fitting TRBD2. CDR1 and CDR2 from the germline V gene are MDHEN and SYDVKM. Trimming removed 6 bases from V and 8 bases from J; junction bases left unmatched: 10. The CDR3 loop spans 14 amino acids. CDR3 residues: CASRQPGLRDIQYF. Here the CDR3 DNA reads TGTGCCAGCAGACAACCGGGACTAAGGGACATTCAGTACTTC.

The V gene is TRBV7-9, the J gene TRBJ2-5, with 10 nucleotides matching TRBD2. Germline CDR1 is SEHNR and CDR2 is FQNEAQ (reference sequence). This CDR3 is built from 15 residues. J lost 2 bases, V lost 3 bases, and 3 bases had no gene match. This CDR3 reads CASSFGTSDQETQYF. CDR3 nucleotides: TGTGCCAGCAGCTTCGGGACTAGCGATCAAGAGACCCAGTACTTC.

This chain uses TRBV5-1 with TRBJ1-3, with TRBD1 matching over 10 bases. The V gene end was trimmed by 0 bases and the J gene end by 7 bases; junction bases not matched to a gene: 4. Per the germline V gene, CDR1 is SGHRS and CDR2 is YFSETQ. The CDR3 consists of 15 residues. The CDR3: CASSLETGGTNTIYF. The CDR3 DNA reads TGCGCCAGCAGCTTGGAGACAGGGGGCACGAACACCATATATTTT.

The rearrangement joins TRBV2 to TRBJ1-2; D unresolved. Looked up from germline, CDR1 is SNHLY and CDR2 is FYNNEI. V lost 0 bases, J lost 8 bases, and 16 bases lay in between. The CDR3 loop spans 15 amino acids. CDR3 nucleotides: TGTGCCAGCAGTGAAGCGCTTCTGAGACCAAAAGGCTACACCTTC. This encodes CASSEALLRPKGYTF.

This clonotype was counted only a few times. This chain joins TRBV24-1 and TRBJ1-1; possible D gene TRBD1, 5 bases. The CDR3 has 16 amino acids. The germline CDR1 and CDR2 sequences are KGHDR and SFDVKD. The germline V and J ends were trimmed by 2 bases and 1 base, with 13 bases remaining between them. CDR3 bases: TGTGCCACCAGTGATTCTGCGGGGCCGAAGAACACTGAAGCTTTCTTT. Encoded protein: CATSDSAGPKNTEAFF.

CDR3: CSGKTGVDTIYF. CDR3 nucleotide sequence: TGCAGCGGCAAAACAGGGGTTGACACCATATATTTT. The chain carries TRBV29-1 and TRBJ1-3; 7 bases agree with TRBD1. The ends lost 7 bases at V and 8 bases at J; junction bases unmatched: 8. The CDR3 extends over 12 amino acids. Germline V lookup: CDR1 SQVTM, CDR2 ANQGSEA.

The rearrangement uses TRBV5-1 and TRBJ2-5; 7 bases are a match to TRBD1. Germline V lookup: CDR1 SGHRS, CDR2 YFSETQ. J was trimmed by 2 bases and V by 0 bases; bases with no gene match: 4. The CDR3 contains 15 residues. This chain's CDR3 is CASSLEGAPQETQYF. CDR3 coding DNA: TGCGCCAGCAGCTTGGAGGGGGCCCCACAAGAGACCCAGTACTTC.

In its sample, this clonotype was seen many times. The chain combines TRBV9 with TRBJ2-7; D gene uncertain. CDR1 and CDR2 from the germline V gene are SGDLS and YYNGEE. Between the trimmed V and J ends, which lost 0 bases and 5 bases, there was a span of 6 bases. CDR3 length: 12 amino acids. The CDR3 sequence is CASSVVGHEQYF. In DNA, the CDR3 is TGTGCCAGCAGCGTAGTCGGACACGAGCAGTACTTC. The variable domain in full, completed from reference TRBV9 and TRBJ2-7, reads DSGVTQTPKHLITATGQRVTLRCSPRSGDLSVYWYQQSLDQGLQFLIQYYNGEERAKGNILERFSAQQFPDLHSELNLSSLELGDSALYFCASSVVGHEQYFGPGTRLTVT.

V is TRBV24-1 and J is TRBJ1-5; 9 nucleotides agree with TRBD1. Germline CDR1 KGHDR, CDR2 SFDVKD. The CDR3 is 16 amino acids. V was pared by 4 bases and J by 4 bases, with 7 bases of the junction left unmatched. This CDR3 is CATSDRGQGRNQPQHF. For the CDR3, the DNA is TGTGCCACCAGTGACCGCGGACAGGGGAGAAATCAGCCCCAGCATTTT.

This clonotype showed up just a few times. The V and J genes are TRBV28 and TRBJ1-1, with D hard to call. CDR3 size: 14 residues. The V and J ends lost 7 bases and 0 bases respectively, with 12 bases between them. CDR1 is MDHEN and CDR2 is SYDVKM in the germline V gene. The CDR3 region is CASKVWTVNTEAFF. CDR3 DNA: TGTGCCAGCAAGGTCTGGACGGTGAACACTGAAGCTTTCTTT.

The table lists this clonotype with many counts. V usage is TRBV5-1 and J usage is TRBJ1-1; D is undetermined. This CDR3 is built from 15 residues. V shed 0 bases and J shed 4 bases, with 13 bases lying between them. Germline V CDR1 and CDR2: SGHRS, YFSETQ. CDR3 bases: TGCGCCAGCAGCTTGGGGGGAAATCTTGGCACTGAAGCTTTCTTT. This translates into CASSLGGNLGTEAFF.

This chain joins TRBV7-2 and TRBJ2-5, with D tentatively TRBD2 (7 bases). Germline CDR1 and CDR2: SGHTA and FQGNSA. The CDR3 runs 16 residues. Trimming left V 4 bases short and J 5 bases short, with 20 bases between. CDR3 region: CASSSRGRRGWETQYF. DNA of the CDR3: TGTGCCAGCAGCTCCAGGGGACGGCGGGGGTGGGAGACCCAGTACTTC.

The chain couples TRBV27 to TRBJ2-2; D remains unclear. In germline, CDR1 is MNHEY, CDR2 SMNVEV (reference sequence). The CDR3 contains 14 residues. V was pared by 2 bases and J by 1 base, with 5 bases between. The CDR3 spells CASSLKRNTGELFF. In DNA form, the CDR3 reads TGTGCCAGCAGTTTAAAGCGGAACACCGGGGAGCTGTTTTTT.

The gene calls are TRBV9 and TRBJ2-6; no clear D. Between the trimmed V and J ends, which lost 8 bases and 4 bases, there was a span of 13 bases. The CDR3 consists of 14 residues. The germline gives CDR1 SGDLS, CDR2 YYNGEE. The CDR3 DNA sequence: TGTGCCAGTGGGTCCGACGGGGGGGCCAACGTCCTGACTTTC. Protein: CASGSDGGANVLTF. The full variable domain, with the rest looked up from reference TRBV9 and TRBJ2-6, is DSGVTQTPKHLITATGQRVTLRCSPRSGDLSVYWYQQSLDQGLQFLIQYYNGEERAKGNILERFSAQQFPDLHSELNLSSLELGDSALYFCASGSDGGANVLTFGAGSRLTVL.

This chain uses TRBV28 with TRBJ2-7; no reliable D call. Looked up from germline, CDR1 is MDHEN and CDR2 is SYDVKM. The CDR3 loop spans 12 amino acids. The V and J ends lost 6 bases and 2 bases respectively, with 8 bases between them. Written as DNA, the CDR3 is TGTGCCAGCAGGAGAGTTGCCTACGAGCAGTACTTC. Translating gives CASRRVAYEQYF.